This T cell receptor (beta chain) was captured by sequencing in a study of cytomegalovirus exposure and HLA in healthy donors. Study conclusions and caveats: Prediction of most subjects' HLA-A and HLA-B alleles by TCR beta sequences was reportedly accurate. Per a later analysis, 15,000 to 20,000 TCR beta sequences showed association with HLA alleles at 0.05 false discovery rate. Reportedly, fewer N-insertions than the roughly 600-donor mean appeared in an Asian-associated ancestry cluster in a later analysis.

Per the germline V gene, CDR1 is SGHNT and CDR2 is YYREEE (reference sequence). The length of the CDR3 is 14 residues. With 4 bases removed from V and 3 bases from J, the gap between germline ends came to 11 bases. Comment on this clone: The antigen remains undetermined.

60 Vbeta and 13 Jbeta primers were used in PCR. Only in-frame clones appear in the TCRdb table, and some are missing; sequencing was by immunoSEQ multiplex PCR. The top ten clones hold 1.5% to 2% of a sample with about 160,000 clones, about 81% of them seen once. The TCR was taken from a woman aged 18-35 years in good health and CMV-seronegative. Material: PBMCs. The chain links TRBV5-4 to TRBJ2-1; maybe TRBD1 (6 bases). The CDR3, as DNA: TGTGCCAGCAGCCGGGACACAATCTACAATGAGCAGTTCTTC. Translated: CASSRDTIYNEQFF.